The T cell receptor (beta chain) under discussion was sequenced for a study of T cells in Graves' hyperthyroidism and ophthalmopathy. Whole-study context: Peripheral blood sampling occurred at initial diagnosis, before any treatment.

Amplified TCR beta CDR3 regions came from RNA transcripts. The TCR CDR3 was amplified in a first-round RT-PCR using the HTBI primer set. TCRdb called the multiplex PCR reads again in MiXCR, with one record for every CDR3 protein. The table records about 300,000 distinct CDR3 sequences, around 20% of them present only once. This clonotype was observed a handful of times. Its specificity is unknown. Study-wide findings and caveats: In validation, the model predicted ophthalmopathy. These predictions came a median about 6.5 months before onset. A model of 13 V-J pairs discriminated ophthalmopathy from stable hyperthyroidism.

Clinicians diagnosed patients from clinical symptoms, serum thyroxine and TRAb, thyroid ultrasound and orbital computed tomography. Germline loops: CDR1 SEHNR, CDR2 FQNEAQ (reference sequence). This CDR3 spans 13 amino acids. V lost 5 bases to trimming and J lost 7 bases, with 15 bases between them. The sequenced sample consisted of blood. The V and J genes are TRBV7-9 and TRBJ2-7; D possibly corresponds to TRBD2 (7 bases). This clonotype was sampled from a man aged 45 to 65 with Graves' ophthalmopathy. CDR3 bases: TGTGCCAGCAGCGACGGTGGGAGGGGGGAGCAGTACTTC. It yields the protein CASSDGGRGEQYF.